This T cell receptor beta chain originates from a study of regulatory T cells in long-lasting Graves disease. Investigators prepared the TCR beta libraries by applying iRepertoire HTBI primers and Arm-PCR of CDR3 regions. Each CDR3 protein is one row after TCRdb ran MiXCR on the multiplex PCR reads. The sample yields 350,000 to 450,000 distinct CDR3 sequences, 15% seen once. Trimming removed 3 bases from V and 2 bases from J, with 7 bases in between. The CDR3 totals 13 residues. Germline V gene data show CDR1 as MNHEY and CDR2 as SMNVEV (reference sequence). This clonotype has ten or more counts. Indicated time point: newly diagnosed GD, antithyroid drugs for less than 3 months. RNA from PBMCs was the source of the TCR library. These same records also appear under a second study, on T cells in Graves' hyperthyroidism and ophthalmopathy.

The chain employs TRBV27 and TRBJ1-2, with D hard to call. The sequence derives from a woman in her forties with Graves disease. Specimen: peripheral blood mononuclear cells (PBMCs), collected at new diagnosis, from a patient treated with antithyroid drugs. The CDR3 DNA is TGTGCCAGCAGTTTGAGGCCCAACTATGGCTACACCTTC. Protein product: CASSLRPNYGYTF.